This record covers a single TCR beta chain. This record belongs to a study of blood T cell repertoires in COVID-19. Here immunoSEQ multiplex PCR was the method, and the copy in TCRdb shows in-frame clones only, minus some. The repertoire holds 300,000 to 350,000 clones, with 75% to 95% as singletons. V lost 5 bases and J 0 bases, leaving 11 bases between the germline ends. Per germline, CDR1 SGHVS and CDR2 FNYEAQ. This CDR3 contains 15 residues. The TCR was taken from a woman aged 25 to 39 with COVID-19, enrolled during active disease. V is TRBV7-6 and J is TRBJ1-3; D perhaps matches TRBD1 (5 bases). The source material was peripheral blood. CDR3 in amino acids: CASSEDTTSGNTIYF. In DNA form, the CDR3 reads TGTGCCAGCAGCGAGGACACCACCTCTGGAAACACCATATATTTT.